A selection of T cell receptor beta chains follows, all from one sample in a study of CD8+ T cells in alopecia areata. Data came from immunoSEQ multiplex PCR; TCRdb stores just in-frame clones and leaves some out. Found here are about 2,600 clones, around 70% of them singletons; the top ten hold over 9%. The specimen sequenced was skin. These receptors originate from a human donor in good health. The CDR3 runs from the conserved cysteine through the conserved F or W. D genes are given only for firm matches. Only some rows state a clone size, as once, few, many or a class for expanded clones.

V gene	clone size	J gene	D gene	CDR3 DNA	CDR3 protein
TRBV9	NA	TRBJ2-3	NA	TGTGCCAGCAGCGTAGACCTGCTGCCGGGTCGGACGCAGTATTTT	CASSVDLLPGRTQYF
TRBV4-1	NA	TRBJ2-5	NA	TGCGCCAGCAGCCAACCACTCCAAGAGACCCAGTACTTC	CASSQPLQETQYF
TRBV11-2	few	TRBJ1-2	NA	TGTGCCAGCAGCTTTCCAAGGGGAATCCCCTATGGCTACACCTTC	CASSFPRGIPYGYTF
TRBV4-2	NA	TRBJ2-3	NA	TGTGCCAGCAGCCAGAACCGCCGGAGGGGGGGAAGCACAGATACGCAGTATTTT	CASSQNRRRGGSTDTQYF
TRBV30	NA	TRBJ2-5	TRBD2	TGTGCCTGGCGGCGGGGGGGGGCTCGGGAGACCCAGTACTTC	CAWRRGGARETQYF
TRBV5-6	NA	TRBJ2-3	TRBD2	TGTGCCAGCAGCTTCGGGACTAGCGTGACAGATACGCAGTATTTT	CASSFGTSVTDTQYF
TRBV10-3	large	TRBJ2-5	TRBD2	TGTGCCATCGGACTAGCGGGGGTGGAGACCCAGTACTTC	CAIGLAGVETQYF
TRBV28	NA	TRBJ1-2	TRBD1	TGTGCCAGCAGTTTATGGCCCCTTGACAGGGGGTATCGGAACTATGGCTACACCTTC	CASSLWPLDRGYRNYGYTF
TRBV7-2	NA	TRBJ2-2	TRBD2	TGTGCCAGCAGCCCCCCGCTAGCGGGGGGAAACACCGGGGAGCTGTTTTTT	CASSPPLAGGNTGELFF
TRBV10-3	few	TRBJ2-3	NA	TGTGCCATCAGTGACCTGGGGACTGACACAGATACGCAGTATTTT	CAISDLGTDTDTQYF
TRBV2	NA	TRBJ2-7	TRBD1	TGTGCCAGCAGTGATGTGCAACAGGGGACATACGAGCAGTACTTC	CASSDVQQGTYEQYF
TRBV7-2	NA	TRBJ2-7	NA	TGTGCCAGCAGCTTAAGTAGAGGGGGGGCTCGGGAGCAGTACTTC	CASSLSRGGAREQYF
TRBV7-2	NA	TRBJ1-1	NA	TGTGCCAGCAGCAGGCAGGGGAACACTGAAGCTTTCTTT	CASSRQGNTEAFF
TRBV18	NA	TRBJ2-3	NA	TGTGCCAGCTCACGGGACCCCCCCTCCGGGGTTCAGTCAGATACGCAGTATTTT	CASSRDPPSGVQSDTQYF
TRBV10-2	NA	TRBJ2-7	NA	TGCGCCAGCAGTGAGCCGCTCGCCCCTAAGCAGTACTTC	CASSEPLAPKQYF
TRBV28	few	TRBJ2-5	TRBD1	TGTGCCAGCAGTTCTGGGACAGGGGGACTACAAGAGACCCAGTACTTC	CASSSGTGGLQETQYF
TRBV7-2	NA	TRBJ2-3	NA	TGTGCCAGCAGCTTAAGCGCGGCGAGTTACACAGATACGCAGTATTTT	CASSLSAASYTDTQYF
TRBV28	NA	TRBJ2-1	TRBD2	TGTGCCAGCAGTAAACTAGCGGGGGGAGTTAATGAGCAGTTCTTC	CASSKLAGGVNEQFF
TRBV5-1	NA	TRBJ2-4	NA	TGCGCCAGCAGCTTGGAAGGGGGAAGCTACATTCAGTACTTC	CASSLEGGSYIQYF
TRBV7-2	few	TRBJ2-3	NA	TGTGCCAGCAGCACGACCAATACGCAGTATTTT	CASSTTNTQYF
TRBV9	NA	TRBJ1-6	NA	TGTGCCAGCAGCACCTCAGCCGGGGTTAATTCACCCCTCCACTTT	CASSTSAGVNSPLHF
TRBV7-9	NA	TRBJ1-1	NA	TGTGCCAGCAGCCCCCGGGGGGGCGACACTGAAGCTTTCTTT	CASSPRGGDTEAFF
TRBV6-5	NA	TRBJ2-5	NA	TGTGCCAGCAGGAGGGAGGTCGGAACCCAAGAGACCCAGTACTTC	CASRREVGTQETQYF
TRBV2	NA	TRBJ2-1	TRBD2	TGTGCCAGCAGTCCGACTAGCTATGAGCAGTTCTTC	CASSPTSYEQFF
TRBV28	few	TRBJ2-5	TRBD2	TGTGCCAGCTTACCAGGAGCCGGGGGGGGAGAGACCCAGTACTTC	CASLPGAGGGETQYF
TRBV2	NA	TRBJ2-1	TRBD1	TGTGCCAGCAGGGTAGACAGGGGGCAGGGCAATGAGCAGTTCTTC	CASRVDRGQGNEQFF
TRBV6-6	NA	TRBJ2-3	TRBD1	TGTGCCAGCAGTTTGACAGGGGCAGATACGCAGTATTTT	CASSLTGADTQYF
TRBV2	once	TRBJ1-5	TRBD1	TGTGCCAGCAGGGAGACAGGGATCTTAGCAAATCAGCCCCAGCATTTT	CASRETGILANQPQHF
TRBV4-1	NA	TRBJ2-3	TRBD2	TGCGCCAGCAGCCCCTACACTAGCGGGGTTGATACGCAGTATTTT	CASSPYTSGVDTQYF
TRBV5-5	few	TRBJ1-1	TRBD1	TGTGCCAGCAGCGACCGGGACAGGGGGCGACTGGACACTGAAGCTTTCTTT	CASSDRDRGRLDTEAFF